A selection of T cell receptor beta chains follows, all from one sample in a study of blood T cell repertoires in COVID-19. The assay was immunoSEQ multiplex PCR, and TCRdb's table has in-frame clones only and misses some. This sample has some 230,000 clones, with 75% to 90% found just once. Sequenced sample: peripheral blood. All receptors come from a man aged 30 to 45 who had recovered from COVID-19. The CDR3 runs from the conserved cysteine through the conserved F or W. The D gene is left open where the match is weak. A row's size may be missing; if present it is once, few, many or a size class.

d_call j_call clone_size v_call cdr3_aa cdr3_nt
. TRBJ1-1 once TRBV5-8 CASSLVLETEAFF TGTGCCAGCAGCTTGGTTTTAGAGACTGAAGCTTTCTTT
. TRBJ1-2 once TRBV7-8 CASSLSWGRNYGYTF TGTGCCAGCAGCCTTTCCTGGGGGCGGAACTATGGCTACACCTTC
TRBD1 TRBJ1-6 once TRBV6-5 CASGRQGSPLHF TGTGCCAGCGGCCGACAGGGTTCACCCCTCCACTTT
TRBD2 TRBJ2-3 . TRBV25-1 CASSELAGAADTQYF TGTGCCAGCAGTGAACTAGCGGGGGCTGCAGATACGCAGTATTTT
. TRBJ1-2 . TRBV12-3/TRBV12-4 CASSFSRDYGYTF TGTGCCAGCAGTTTCTCCAGGGACTATGGCTACACCTTC
. TRBJ2-1 once TRBV5-1 CASSLVGGPTLYNEQFF TGCGCCAGCAGCTTGGTCGGGGGACCTACCCTTTACAATGAGCAGTTCTTC
TRBD2 TRBJ2-7 . TRBV18 CASSPPVTSGYSSYEQYF TGTGCCAGCTCACCACCTGTCACTAGCGGGTATAGCTCCTACGAGCAGTACTTC
TRBD1 TRBJ1-3 few TRBV4-1 CASSLDRAEGNTIYF TGCGCCAGCAGCCTCGACAGGGCTGAAGGAAACACCATATATTTT
. TRBJ1-2 . TRBV5-6 CASSPPGGLLSYGYTF TGTGCCAGCAGCCCCCCCGGAGGGCTACTGTCCTATGGCTACACCTTC
TRBD1 TRBJ1-2 . TRBV7-2 CASSLEGQGAYGYTF TGTGCCAGCAGCTTAGAGGGACAGGGGGCATATGGCTACACCTTC
TRBD1 TRBJ2-3 . TRBV5-1 CASSLDRVGTDTQYF TGCGCCAGCAGCCTCGACAGGGTGGGCACAGATACGCAGTATTTT
. TRBJ2-5 . TRBV5-8 CASSRRAQYF TGTGCCAGCAGCAGGAGGGCCCAGTACTTC
. TRBJ1-1 . TRBV7-9 CASSDLGEKAFF TGTGCCAGCAGCGATCTAGGAGAGAAAGCTTTCTTT
. TRBJ1-5 . TRBV24-1 CATSDLGRGNQPQHF TGTGCCACCAGTGATTTGGGGAGAGGCAATCAGCCCCAGCATTTT
. TRBJ2-3 . TRBV6-5 CASSYSLAKDTQYF TGTGCCAGCAGTTACTCACTAGCAAAAGATACGCAGTATTTT
. TRBJ2-3 . TRBV7-9 CASSLMVPGISTDTQYF TGTGCCAGCTCATTAATGGTTCCCGGGATTAGCACAGATACGCAGTATTTT
TRBD2 TRBJ2-2 . TRBV19 CGSGRANTGELFF TGTGGTAGCGGGCGCGCGAACACCGGGGAGCTGTTTTTT
. TRBJ2-7 . TRBV9 CASSVAGGASPYEQYF TGTGCCAGCAGCGTAGCGGGCGGGGCCAGCCCCTACGAGCAGTACTTC
TRBD2 TRBJ2-7 once TRBV19 CASSWGGRSSYEQYF TGTGCCAGTAGTTGGGGGGGACGTTCCTCCTACGAGCAGTACTTC
TRBD2 TRBJ2-1 . TRBV4-1 CASSPTGLAGGIYNEQFF TGCGCCAGCAGCCCCACAGGACTAGCGGGGGGGATTTACAATGAGCAGTTCTTC
. TRBJ1-2 . TRBV4-1 CASSQGTGYSGYTF TGCGCCAGCAGCCAAGGAACAGGGTACTCTGGCTACACCTTC
TRBD2 TRBJ2-1 . TRBV7-9 CASSSTFSGGVGNEQFF TGTGCCAGCAGCTCTACCTTTAGCGGGGGGGTCGGCAATGAGCAGTTCTTC
TRBD1 TRBJ1-1 . TRBV5-5 CASSWTGPGFTEAFF TGTGCCAGCAGCTGGACAGGACCGGGCTTCACTGAAGCTTTCTTT
. TRBJ2-7 . TRBV5-1 CASSLRPTASSINSYEQYF TGCGCCAGCAGCTTGCGTCCGACAGCATCCTCGATCAACTCCTACGAGCAGTACTTC
TRBD1 TRBJ1-1 . TRBV7-2 CASSVQGAVNTEAFF TGTGCCAGCAGCGTACAGGGGGCAGTGAACACTGAAGCTTTCTTT
. TRBJ1-4 . TRBV5-5 CASSFPGTTNEKLFF TGTGCCAGCAGCTTCCCAGGGACAACTAATGAAAAACTGTTTTTT
. TRBJ2-1 . TRBV2 CASNQINNEQFF TGTGCCAGCAATCAGATCAACAATGAGCAGTTCTTC
. TRBJ1-1 . TRBV4-2 CASSQSSTAGPNTEAFF TGTGCCAGCAGCCAATCCTCGACGGCGGGTCCGAACACTGAAGCTTTCTTT
TRBD1 TRBJ2-7 . TRBV30 CAWRVTGDYEQYF TGTGCCTGGAGGGTTACAGGGGACTACGAGCAGTACTTC
. TRBJ2-5 . TRBV7-2 CASSQDYSQETQYF TGTGCCAGCAGCCAAGATTATAGCCAAGAGACCCAGTACTTC
. TRBJ1-6 . TRBV7-2 CASSLEGLSSPLHF TGTGCCAGCAGCTTAGAGGGGTTATCTTCACCCCTCCACTTT
TRBD1 TRBJ2-7 . TRBV2 CASRTGGLVNEQYF TGTGCCAGCAGGACAGGGGGCCTCGTGAACGAGCAGTACTTC
TRBD2 TRBJ2-3 once TRBV7-2 CASSPNRGVVYTQYF TGTGCCAGCAGCCCTAACCGGGGGGTTGTGTATACGCAGTATTTT
. TRBJ1-5 . TRBV27 CASSFARALNQPQHF TGTGCCAGCAGTTTTGCCAGAGCGCTCAATCAGCCCCAGCATTTT
. TRBJ2-4 . TRBV10-3 CAISDGIAKNIQYF TGTGCCATCAGTGACGGGATAGCCAAAAACATTCAGTACTTC
. TRBJ1-3 . TRBV3-1/TRBV3-2 CASSQDTLTGNTIYF TGTGCCAGCAGTCAAGACACATTAACTGGAAACACCATATATTTT
. TRBJ2-7 . TRBV5-1 CASSLDPTYEQYF TGCGCCAGCAGCTTGGATCCTACCTACGAGCAGTACTTC
. TRBJ1-1 . TRBV18 CASSPERTVLTEAFF TGTGCCAGCTCACCGGAACGGACAGTTCTTACTGAAGCTTTCTTT
TRBD2 TRBJ2-1 . TRBV19 CASTGDYFNEQFF TGTGCCAGTACCGGGGACTACTTCAATGAGCAGTTCTTC
. TRBJ1-2 once TRBV5-1 CASSLGGGVPLEGYGYTF TGCGCCAGCAGCTTGGGGGGTGGCGTTCCCCTGGAGGGCTATGGCTACACCTTC
. TRBJ2-5 . TRBV7-2 CASSPPPAEETQYF TGTGCCAGCAGCCCGCCTCCCGCGGAAGAGACCCAGTACTTC
TRBD1 TRBJ1-2 . TRBV7-9 CASSLPRDRSGYTF TGTGCCAGCAGCCTCCCGAGGGACAGGTCTGGCTACACCTTC
TRBD2 TRBJ2-5 . TRBV11-2 CASSRGTSGGSNQYF TGTGCCAGCAGCCGAGGGACTAGCGGGGGTTCAAACCAGTACTTC
. TRBJ2-5 . TRBV5-8 CASSWGLGTPGWAQYF TGTGCCAGCAGCTGGGGCCTCGGGACTCCCGGTTGGGCCCAGTACTTC
. TRBJ2-7 . TRBV24-1 CATGSNLTGEQYF TGTGCCACCGGGAGTAACTTGACAGGCGAGCAGTACTTC
TRBD1 TRBJ1-5 . TRBV19 CASSIVMNTGGGQPQHF TGTGCCAGTAGTATAGTCATGAACACAGGGGGCGGGCAGCCCCAGCATTTT
. TRBJ1-5 . TRBV20-1 CSASVLENQPQHF TGCAGTGCTAGTGTCTTAGAGAATCAGCCCCAGCATTTT
TRBD2 TRBJ2-3 . TRBV9 CASSHRLAGGTDTQYF TGTGCCAGCAGCCATCGACTAGCGGGGGGCACAGATACGCAGTATTTT
TRBD1 TRBJ1-6 once TRBV11-2 CASSDVRTGVRNSPLHF TGTGCCAGCAGCGACGTAAGAACAGGGGTTAGGAATTCACCCCTCCACTTT
. TRBJ1-3 . TRBV19 CASSPSPTRPLLF TGTGCCAGTAGCCCAAGCCCCACGAGGCCCTTGCTTTTT
TRBD1 TRBJ1-1 . TRBV18 CASSDREAGAFF TGTGCCAGCTCAGACAGGGAGGCCGGAGCTTTCTTT